The 25 T cell receptor beta chains below come from one sample, sequenced in a study of T cells after yellow fever vaccination. In TCRdb, the 5' RACE reads were re-called with MiXCR into one record per CDR3 protein. In the table there are approximately 70,000 distinct CDR3 sequences, about 7% of which are singletons. Here the sequenced sample was CD8+ T cells sorted from PBMCs, taken about 49 days after the first yellow fever vaccination. These receptors were obtained from a man younger than 35 who received the YFV17D yellow fever vaccine.

This clonotype came up many times. The rearrangement uses TRBV4-1 and TRBJ1-5, with TRBD1 identical over 7 bases. Germline V lookup: CDR1 MGHRA, CDR2 YSYEKL. This CDR3 region has 14 residues. V dropped 1 base and J dropped 7; count of bases not matched to a gene: 4. CDR3 coding DNA: TGCGCCAGCAGCCAAGGACAGGGAAGACAGCCCCAGCATTTT. Translation gives CASSQGQGRQPQHF.

This clonotype was seen at least ten times. The chain uses TRBV12-3 or TRBV12-4 and TRBJ2-2; TRBD1 might be the D (5 bases). The CDR3 length is 17 residues. Trimming shortened V by 4 bases and J by 6 bases, and 21 bases separated the two germline ends. CDR3 sequence reads: CASSSPASRDKAGELFF. CDR3 nucleotides: TGTGCCAGCAGTTCCCCAGCCAGCAGGGATAAGGCCGGGGAGCTGTTTTTT.

Turning to this clonotype: This may come from a read error, since a much larger clone is one base off. This chain links TRBV20-1 with TRBJ2-5, with 9 bases lining up with TRBD1. This CDR3 is 15 amino acids long. J was trimmed by 4 bases and V by 5 bases; bases with no gene match: 11. Germline V gives CDR1 DFQATT, CDR2 SNEGSKA (reference sequence). The DNA of the CDR3 is TGCAGTGCTGGGGACAGGGAGGGAACACCAGAGACCCAGTACTTC. Its protein product is CSAGDREGTPETQYF.

This clonotype was seen a handful of times. The chain joins TRBV23-1 to TRBJ2-7, with unresolved D. TRBV23-1 is sorted into the ORF group, with uncertain function. The CDR3 has 10 amino acids. Written as DNA, the CDR3 is TGCGGAAACAGTGGCTACGAGCAGTACGTC. It specifies CGNSGYEQYV.

This clonotype was found many times. The chain joins TRBV11-2 to TRBJ2-1; 9 nucleotides agree with TRBD2. Germline lookup yields CDR1 SGHAT and CDR2 FQNNGV. The ends lost 1 base at V and 6 bases at J; junction bases unmatched: 16. The CDR3 length is 19 residues. The DNA of the CDR3 is TGTGCCAGCAGCTTAGGGGTTTCGGCGGGGGGGCTCGGCGGCAATGAGCAGTTCTTC. Protein sequence: CASSLGVSAGGLGGNEQFF.

This clonotype showed up many times. The chain employs TRBV5-1 and TRBJ1-4; TRBD1 aligns across 11 bases. CDR3 length: 17 amino acids. CDR1 is SGHRS, CDR2 YFSETQ, per germline. V lost 2 bases, J lost 2 bases, and 5 bases stayed unmatched. The CDR3 loop is CASSFFGQGATNEKLFF. As DNA, the CDR3 is TGCGCCAGCAGCTTTTTCGGACAGGGGGCGACTAATGAAAAACTGTTTTTT.

There are many counts of this clonotype. The rearrangement links TRBV9 to TRBJ2-3; D is perhaps TRBD1 (6 bases). Trimming took off 4 bases at V and 6 bases at J, with 9 bases between the two ends. Per the germline V gene, CDR1 is SGDLS and CDR2 is YYNGEE. This CDR3 comprises 12 residues. The CDR3 loop reads CASSPQGDTQYF. The CDR3 coding sequence is TGTGCCAGCAGCCCCCAGGGGGATACGCAGTATTTT.

The table lists this clonotype with many counts. V usage is TRBV5-1 and J usage is TRBJ2-3, with TRBD1 as a possible D gene (6 bases). Trimming took off 4 bases at V and 1 base at J, with 13 bases between the two ends. The CDR3 runs 15 residues. The germline CDR1 and CDR2 sequences are SGHRS and YFSETQ. The chain's CDR3 is CASSLGQPGTDTQYF. CDR3 coding DNA: TGCGCCAGCAGCCTAGGACAGCCTGGCACAGATACGCAGTATTTT.

This clonotype was seen ten or more times. The chain couples TRBV6-4 to TRBJ1-1; no firm D call. The CDR3 spans 13 residues. Trimming stripped 5 bases from V and 2 bases from J, with 9 bases between. Germline V CDR1 and CDR2: MRHNA, SNTAGT. As DNA, the CDR3 is TGTGCCAGCAGTCCGGGCCCCAACACTGAAGCTTTCTTT. Amino acid sequence: CASSPGPNTEAFF.

This clonotype was seen a few times. The chain links TRBV6-2 or TRBV6-3 to TRBJ1-1; no firm D call. V was trimmed by 5 bases and J by 4 bases, leaving 17 bases between them. Germline CDR1 is MNHEY and CDR2 is SVGEGT. The CDR3 loop spans 15 amino acids. The CDR3 spells CASSTGGREVTEAFF. Here the CDR3 DNA reads TGTGCCAGCAGTACCGGAGGACGGGAGGTCACTGAAGCTTTCTTT.

The V and J genes are TRBV4-1 and TRBJ1-2; 10 nucleotides agree with TRBD1. The CDR3 is made up of 17 amino acids. CDR1 and CDR2 (germline): MGHRA, YSYEKL. The J segment lost 4 bases and the V segment lost 4 bases, leaving 12 bases of the junction unmatched. The CDR3 here is CASSLGRDRGISYGYTF. The CDR3 DNA reads as TGCGCCAGCAGCCTCGGGAGGGACAGGGGAATTTCCTATGGCTACACCTTC.

This clonotype was observed many times. This chain joins TRBV10-3 and TRBJ2-7; 7 bases line up with TRBD2. CDR3 size: 16 residues. Unmatched junction bases numbered 8, after V lost 3 bases and J lost 0 bases. The V gene's germline CDR1 is ENHRY and CDR2 SYGVKD. CDR3 loop: CAISDSISGSSYEQYF. Here the CDR3 DNA reads TGTGCCATCAGTGACTCGATTAGCGGGTCCTCCTACGAGCAGTACTTC.

In this sample, this clonotype turned up many times. This chain joins TRBV7-3 and TRBJ1-6, with a tentative D call TRBD1 (5 bases). This CDR3 is built from 14 residues. The V end was cut by 5 bases, the J end by 9 bases, with 14 bases between. Germline CDR1 and CDR2: SGHTA and FQGTGA. The DNA of the CDR3 is TGTGCCAGCAGCCTAGGGGCCGGTGGTTCACCCCTCCACTTT. Its translation: CASSLGAGGSPLHF.

This sequence joins TRBV14 and TRBJ2-3; D is perhaps TRBD2 (6 bases). CDR3 size: 17 residues. Germline V gene data show CDR1 as SGHDN and CDR2 as FVKESK. V was cut by 3 bases and J by 4 bases, with 20 bases left in between. CDR3 DNA: TGTGCCAGCAGCCAGATGCGGGACTTTCCCATCCCAGATACGCAGTATTTT. Its protein is CASSQMRDFPIPDTQYF.

This clonotype was seen a few times. The V and J genes are TRBV5-4 and TRBJ2-3; TRBD1 aligns across 7 bases. After removal of 4 bases from V and 0 bases from J, the junction contained 5 bases not matched to a gene. The CDR3 has 15 amino acids. From germline, CDR1 is SGHNT and CDR2 YYREEE (reference sequence). The CDR3 coding sequence is TGTGCCAGCAGCCGGGGACAGAGAAGCACAGATACGCAGTATTTT. This translates into CASSRGQRSTDTQYF.

V is TRBV12-3 or TRBV12-4 and J is TRBJ2-3, with 13 bases lining up with TRBD2. This CDR3 has 14 amino acids. The V gene end was trimmed by 9 bases and the J gene end by 4 bases; junction bases not matched to a gene: 4. The CDR3: CASQLAGGPDTQYF. CDR3 bases: TGTGCCAGTCAACTAGCGGGGGGGCCAGATACGCAGTATTTT.

This clonotype was counted at least ten times. V gene TRBV3-1 combines with J gene TRBJ2-5; 10 bases align to TRBD2. Germline lookup yields CDR1 LGHDT and CDR2 YNNKEL (reference sequence). The V segment lost 2 bases and the J segment 1 base; nucleotides outside the gene matches: 4. CDR3 length equals 16 residues. CDR3 in DNA: TGTGCCAGCAGCCAATTAGCGGGGGGCCCCCAAGAGACCCAGTACTTC. Protein product: CASSQLAGGPQETQYF.

Comment on this clonotype: A much more abundant neighbour one base away suggests this may be a read error. V and J are TRBV12-5 and TRBJ2-7, with D tentatively TRBD1 (6 bases). The CDR3 has 14 amino acids. Germline-derived CDR1 and CDR2 are LGHNT and FRNRAP. Trimming took off 4 bases at V and 0 bases at J, with 10 bases between the two ends. CDR3 DNA sequence: TGTGCTAGTGGTTCTTTGGACAGCTCCTACGAGCAGTACTTC. This encodes CASGSLDSSYEQYF.

This clonotype was picked up a small number of times. The rearrangement uses TRBV24-1 and TRBJ2-5, with D possibly matching TRBD2 (6 bases). CDR1 KGHDR and CDR2 SFDVKD come from the germline V gene. V dropped 6 bases and J dropped 1 base, with 8 bases sitting between them. This CDR3 comprises 13 residues. DNA of the CDR3: TGTGCCACCAGTCGGGGGACCCAAGAGACCCAGTACTTC. The encoded protein is CATSRGTQETQYF.

This clonotype was observed at least ten times. Here the CDR3 reads CASSHPLGMRTDTQYF. For the CDR3, the DNA is TGCGCCAGCAGCCACCCACTAGGAATGCGCACAGATACGCAGTATTTT. The rearrangement uses TRBV4-1 and TRBJ2-3; weak D call: TRBD2 (5 bases). From germline, CDR1 is MGHRA and CDR2 YSYEKL. The CDR3 loop spans 16 amino acids. V gave up 3 bases and J gave up 1 base, with 14 bases separating them.

A few counts support this clonotype. The chain's CDR3 is CAWSGGAYNEQFF. DNA of the CDR3: TGTGCCTGGAGTGGCGGGGCCTACAATGAGCAGTTCTTC. The rearrangement links TRBV30 to TRBJ2-1; a possible D gene is TRBD2 (6 bases). CDR3 length equals 13 residues. CDR1 is GTSNPN, CDR2 SVGIG, per germline (reference sequence). V was shortened by 1 base and J by 2 bases, with 6 bases between the two germline ends.

Many counts were recorded for this clonotype. The chain has TRBV29-1 and TRBJ2-5; D call uncertain. The germline V and J ends were trimmed by 0 bases and 0 bases, with 8 bases remaining between them. Germline-derived CDR1 and CDR2 are SQVTM and ANQGSEA. This CDR3 spans 14 amino acids. The CDR3: CSVEDLRHQETQYF. The CDR3 bases are TGCAGCGTTGAAGATCTGAGGCACCAAGAGACCCAGTACTTC.

This clonotype was seen at least ten times. The chain links TRBV12-3 or TRBV12-4 to TRBJ2-5, with D perhaps TRBD2 (6 bases). Trimming took off 3 bases at V and 4 bases at J, with 9 bases between the two ends. This CDR3 spans 13 amino acids. CDR3 loop: CASSFRGGETQYF. CDR3 nucleotides: TGTGCCAGCAGTTTTCGGGGAGGAGAGACCCAGTACTTC.

This clonotype was counted ten times or more. The rearrangement links TRBV7-9 to TRBJ2-7; D ambiguous. Germline lookup yields CDR1 SEHNR and CDR2 FQNEAQ (reference sequence). V was pared by 7 bases and J by 2 bases, with 12 bases between. This CDR3 spans 13 amino acids. The DNA of the CDR3 is TGTGCCAGCACCCGATCAGACACCTACGAGCAGTACTTC. Its translation: CASTRSDTYEQYF.

This clonotype was counted at least ten times. In DNA form, the CDR3 reads TGTGCCAGCAGTTCTCCCGGGACAGGGACCACCGGGGAGCTGTTTTTT. Residues: CASSSPGTGTTGELFF. The chain carries TRBV6-5 and TRBJ2-2, with 9 bases matching TRBD1. CDR3 length: 16 amino acids. CDR1 MNHEY and CDR2 SVGAGI come from the germline V gene. With 4 bases clipped from V and 4 bases from J, the junction kept 7 bases outside the gene matches.